This T cell receptor (beta chain) is drawn from a study of T cells in severe cutaneous drug reactions. This CDR3 is 16 amino acids long. Per germline, CDR1 LGHNA and CDR2 YSLEER. As to this clonotype: Its antigen is currently unknown.

The donors had carbamazepine-induced Stevens-Johnson syndrome or toxic epidermal necrolysis. TCR subtype-specific primers in iRepertoire multiplex PCR prepared libraries for bulk and single-cell sequencing. Each sample contributed roughly 100-500 ng of RNA for bulk libraries. TCRdb reprocessed the multiplex PCR reads and reports one entry per CDR3 protein, with no DNA. The sample data list tens of thousands of distinct CDR3 sequences. Study outcomes and limitations: One public TCRbeta CDR3 appeared in all seven blister samples, averaging approximately 13%. In carbamazepine-induced Stevens-Johnson syndrome or toxic epidermal necrolysis, TRBV12-4 averaged approximately 30% in blister cells and around 5% in PBMC.

This receptor was obtained from a human donor with toxic epidermal necrolysis, a severe cutaneous drug reaction. What was sequenced was PBMCs. The rearrangement uses TRBV4-3 and TRBJ2-7; TCRdb reports TRBD1, a call that lacks DNA to check it against. CDR3 sequence: CASSQDAAGRAHEQYF.